This T cell receptor beta chain comes out of a study of blood T cell repertoires in COVID-19. Sequencing used immunoSEQ multiplex PCR; TCRdb keeps in-frame clones, though not all of them. The table records more than 100,000 clones, 84% of them present only once. This TCR was sampled from a human donor in a cohort sampled during active COVID-19. The source material was peripheral blood.

Written as DNA, the CDR3 is TGTGCCAGCAGCCCCCTGGTTTTGCGGGTAAAAGAGACCCAGTACTTC. Its translation is CASSPLVLRVKETQYF. This chain links TRBV7-2 with TRBJ2-5; weak D call: TRBD2 (5 bases). V was trimmed by 5 bases and J by 3 bases, leaving 19 bases between them. The CDR3 sequence is 16 residues long. Per the germline V gene, CDR1 is SGHTA and CDR2 is FQGNSA.